Presented here are 18 T cell receptor beta chains from one specimen sequenced in a study of blood T cell repertoires in COVID-19. Libraries were prepared by immunoSEQ multiplex PCR; TCRdb keeps only in-frame clonotypes and omits some of them. The sample holds fewer than 350,000 clones, approximately 81% seen once. Input material: peripheral blood. The receptors come from a woman aged 60 to 75 with active or convalescent COVID-19.

The chain couples TRBV6-4 to TRBJ2-7; 10 bases map to TRBD2. The CDR3 loop spans 16 amino acids. V lost 5 bases, J lost 2 bases, and 9 bases stayed unmatched. Looked up from germline, CDR1 is MRHNA and CDR2 is SNTAGT. This CDR3 is CASSSLAGGPPYEQYF. The CDR3 nucleotides are TGTGCCAGCAGTTCTTTAGCGGGGGGCCCCCCCTACGAGCAGTACTTC.

The chain links TRBV29-1 to TRBJ1-2, with D hard to call. The CDR3 totals 13 residues. The V end was cut by 4 bases, the J end by 4 bases, with 13 bases between. Germline V gene lookup returns CDR1 SQVTM and CDR2 ANQGSEA. The CDR3, as DNA: TGCAGCGTTGGGCAGCGTCTCGCCTATGGCTACACCTTC. Protein product: CSVGQRLAYGYTF.

CDR3 loop: CASSIPTGSSYNEQFF. The CDR3 DNA reads as TGTGCCAGTAGTATTCCGACAGGGTCCTCCTACAATGAGCAGTTCTTC. This sequence joins TRBV19 and TRBJ2-1; 7 bases are a match to TRBD1. The germline V gene encodes CDR1 LNHDA and CDR2 SQIVND (reference sequence). This CDR3 contains 16 residues. V gave up 3 bases and J gave up 0 bases; unmatched junction bases: 5.

At least ten counts were recorded for this clone. The V and J genes are TRBV5-1 and TRBJ1-6; 12 bases are a match to TRBD1. Germline CDR1 reads SGHRS; CDR2 reads YFSETQ. This CDR3 has 17 amino acids. V lost 0 bases and J lost 9; bases outside the gene matches: 7. The CDR3 DNA reads as TGCGCCAGCAGCTTGGAAGGGACAGGGGGCGCGGGTTCACCCCTCCACTTT. Its translation: CASSLEGTGGAGSPLHF. The full variable domain, its missing parts supplied by reference TRBV5-1 and TRBJ1-6, is KAGVTQTPRYLIKTRGQQVTLSCSPISGHRSVSWYQQTPGQGLQFLFEYFSETQRNKGNFPGRFSGRQFSNSRSEMNVSTLELGDSALYLCASSLEGTGGAGSPLHFGNGTRLTVT.

CDR3 sequence: CASWAGGRANQPQHF. DNA of the CDR3: TGTGCCAGCTGGGCTGGAGGAAGAGCTAATCAGCCCCAGCATTTT. This chain joins TRBV2 and TRBJ1-5; D unclear. This CDR3 comprises 15 residues. V lost 8 bases, J lost 4 bases, and 18 bases lay in between. CDR1 is SNHLY and CDR2 is FYNNEI in the germline V gene. The full variable domain, with the rest looked up from reference TRBV2 and TRBJ1-5, is EPEVTQTPSHQVTQMGQEVILRCVPISNHLYFYWYRQILGQKVEFLVSFYNNEISEKSEIFDDQFSVERPDGSNFTLKIRSTKLEDSAMYFCASWAGGRANQPQHFGDGTRLSIL.

This rearrangement joins TRBV4-3 to TRBJ1-6, with 11 bases identical to TRBD1. V was clipped by 0 bases and J by 16 bases; unmatched bases: 5. Germline CDR1 LGHNA, CDR2 YSLEER. The CDR3 contains 14 residues. The CDR3 spells CASSQEFGTGGLHF. CDR3 DNA sequence: TGCGCCAGCAGCCAAGAGTTCGGGACAGGGGGTCTCCACTTT.

This chain connects TRBV2 to TRBJ1-6, with 7 bases matching TRBD1. Germline CDR1 SNHLY, CDR2 FYNNEI. The trim removed 6 bases at V and 8 bases at J, leaving 10 bases unmatched. The CDR3 totals 15 residues. The CDR3 bases are TGTGCCAGCAGAACCACAGGGGATCGGTATTCACCCCTCCACTTT. This gives the protein CASRTTGDRYSPLHF. Full variable domain (outside the CDR3, taken from reference TRBV2 and TRBJ1-6): EPEVTQTPSHQVTQMGQEVILRCVPISNHLYFYWYRQILGQKVEFLVSFYNNEISEKSEIFDDQFSVERPDGSNFTLKIRSTKLEDSAMYFCASRTTGDRYSPLHFGNGTRLTVT.

This chain links TRBV7-9 with TRBJ1-2, with TRBD1 matching 7 bases. Germline V gives CDR1 SEHNR, CDR2 FQNEAQ (reference sequence). This CDR3 contains 14 residues. V lost 1 base, J lost 4 bases, and 3 bases stayed unmatched. The CDR3 sequence is CASSLGGGGYGYTF. CDR3 coding DNA: TGTGCCAGCAGCTTAGGAGGGGGCGGCTATGGCTACACCTTC.

The chain uses TRBV24-1 and TRBJ1-6, with 8 nucleotides matching TRBD1. Germline values: CDR1 KGHDR, CDR2 SFDVKD. This CDR3 is 17 amino acids long. V shed 0 bases and J 7 bases; nucleotides not matched to a gene: 7. CDR3 amino acids: CATSDLQWDRMNSPLHF. The CDR3 bases are TGTGCCACCAGTGATTTGCAGTGGGACAGGATGAATTCACCCCTCCACTTT.

This sequence joins TRBV7-2 and TRBJ1-1, with a possible D match to TRBD1 (6 bases). CDR1 SGHTA and CDR2 FQGNSA come from the germline V gene. With 3 bases removed from V and 6 bases from J, the gap between germline ends came to 23 bases. This CDR3 contains 17 residues. CDR3 DNA sequence: TGTGCCAGCAGCTTGGGAACAGGGCTTAGTCCAAACGCTGAAGCTTTCTTT. Protein sequence: CASSLGTGLSPNAEAFF.

V and J are TRBV2 and TRBJ1-6, with D hard to call. The CDR3 spans 14 residues. V lost 7 bases and J lost 7, with 14 bases in between. Germline-derived CDR1 and CDR2 are SNHLY and FYNNEI. In DNA form, the CDR3 reads TGTGCCAGCACCCCCGGGCCGGGGAATTCACCCCTCCACTTT. Translating it yields CASTPGPGNSPLHF.

This sequence joins TRBV6-5 and TRBJ1-3, with 7 positions matching TRBD1. Per the germline V gene, CDR1 is MNHEY and CDR2 is SVGAGI. The CDR3 is made up of 14 amino acids. J was trimmed by 3 bases and V by 6 bases; bases with no gene match: 5. CDR3 amino acids: CASSYRGGGNTIYF. The CDR3 coding sequence is TGTGCCAGCAGCTACAGGGGAGGTGGAAACACCATATATTTT.

The rearrangement links TRBV13 to TRBJ1-1; D remains ambiguous. Trimming shortened V by 5 bases and J by 3 bases, and 10 bases separated the two germline ends. In germline, CDR1 is PRHDT, CDR2 FYEKMQ (reference sequence). This CDR3 is 13 amino acids long. As DNA, the CDR3 is TGTGCCAGCAGCCAAGGAGGACACACTGAAGCTTTCTTT. Protein sequence: CASSQGGHTEAFF.

The V and J genes are TRBV7-3 and TRBJ1-2, with D possibly TRBD1 on 6 matching bases. The V gene's germline CDR1 is SGHTA and CDR2 FQGTGA. The CDR3 has 14 amino acids. V was clipped by 5 bases and J by 1 base, with 11 bases between them. CDR3 DNA sequence: TGTGCCAGCAGCACGACAGGTGATAACTATGGCTACACCTTC. It encodes CASSTTGDNYGYTF.

The V gene is TRBV11-2, the J gene TRBJ1-1, with a possible D match to TRBD1 (5 bases). The CDR3 length is 13 residues. Trimming left V 2 bases short and J 8 bases short, with 12 bases between. Germline CDR1 is SGHAT and CDR2 is FQNNGV. This chain's CDR3 is CASSLRGRAEAFF. CDR3 DNA sequence: TGTGCCAGCAGCTTAAGAGGCAGGGCAGAAGCTTTCTTT. The full variable domain, in which reference TRBV11-2 and TRBJ1-1 provide the parts outside the CDR3, is EAGVAQSPRYKIIEKRQSVAFWCNPISGHATLYWYQQILGQGPKLLIQFQNNGVVDDSQLPKDRFSAERLKGVDSTLKIQPAKLEDSAVYLCASSLRGRAEAFFGQGTRLTVV.

The chain combines TRBV12-5 with TRBJ1-4; weak D call: TRBD1 (6 bases). Germline V gene data show CDR1 as LGHNT and CDR2 as FRNRAP. Trimming removed 4 bases at V and 3 bases at J, with 15 bases between. CDR3 length equals 16 residues. The CDR3 loop reads CASGSTGWPANEKLFF. DNA for the CDR3: TGTGCTAGTGGTTCCACAGGGTGGCCGGCTAATGAAAAACTGTTTTTT.

The count of this clone is one. The chain joins TRBV12-3 or TRBV12-4 to TRBJ2-1; possible D gene TRBD2, 6 bases. The CDR3 has 13 amino acids. V lost 7 bases and J 6 bases, leaving 13 bases between the germline ends. The CDR3 region has the DNA TGTGCCAGCAACCTCCCCGGGGGCAATGAGCAGTTCTTC. As protein: CASNLPGGNEQFF.

V and J are TRBV30 and TRBJ1-5, with unresolved D. CDR3 size: 13 residues. CDR1 is GTSNPN, CDR2 SVGIG, per germline (reference sequence). With 1 base removed from V and 3 bases from J, the gap between germline ends came to 7 bases. CDR3 in DNA: TGTGCCTGGAGTGGGCAGGACAATCAGCCCCAGCATTTT. Its protein product is CAWSGQDNQPQHF.